This T cell receptor beta chain is drawn from a study of blood T cell repertoires in COVID-19. Study summary: Both acute and convalescent COVID-19 samples were obtained from the United States, Italy and Spain.

Participants came from 24 US areas, aged about 18 to 89 years. Germline V lookup: CDR1 SGHAT, CDR2 FQNNGV. Between the trimmed V and J ends, which lost 0 bases and 5 bases, there was a span of 17 bases. The CDR3 has 16 residues. As handled by the study authors: Nucleated cell number was recorded as an estimate derived from reference gene primer amplification. Generated by immunoSEQ multiplex PCR, the TCRdb table keeps only in-frame clones and is missing some. That table gives V, J and clone size, and the DNA gave D and trimming. Of hundreds of thousands of clones listed, approximately 88% were seen once; the top ten hold 6% to 7%.

Sequenced sample: PBMCs or T cells enriched from blood (not recorded which). The sequence derives from a middle-aged woman who had recovered from COVID-19. The chain is built from TRBV11-2 and TRBJ2-7, with D perhaps TRBD2 (5 bases). This CDR3 reads CASSLDRGFPSDEQYF. The DNA for the CDR3 is TGTGCCAGCAGCTTAGATCGGGGATTCCCCAGCGACGAGCAGTACTTC.